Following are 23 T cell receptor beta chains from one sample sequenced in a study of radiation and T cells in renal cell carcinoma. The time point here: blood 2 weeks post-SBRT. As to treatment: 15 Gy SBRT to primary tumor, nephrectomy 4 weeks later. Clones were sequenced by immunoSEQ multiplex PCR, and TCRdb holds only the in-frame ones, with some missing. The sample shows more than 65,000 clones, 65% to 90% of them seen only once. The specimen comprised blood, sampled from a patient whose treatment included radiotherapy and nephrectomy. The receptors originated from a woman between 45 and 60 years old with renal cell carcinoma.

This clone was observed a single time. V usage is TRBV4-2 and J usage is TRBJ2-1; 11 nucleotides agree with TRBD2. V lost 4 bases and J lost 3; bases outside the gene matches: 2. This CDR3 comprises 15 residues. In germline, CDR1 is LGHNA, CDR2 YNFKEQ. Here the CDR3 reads CASSPLAGGYNEQFF. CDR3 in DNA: TGTGCCAGCAGCCCGCTAGCGGGGGGCTACAATGAGCAGTTCTTC.

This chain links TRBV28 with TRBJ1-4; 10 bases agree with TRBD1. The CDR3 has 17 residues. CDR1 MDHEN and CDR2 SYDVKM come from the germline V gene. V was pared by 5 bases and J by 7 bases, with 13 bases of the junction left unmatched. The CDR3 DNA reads TGTGCCAGCAGTGCCTTGACAGGGGGCAGAGGAGGTGAAAAACTGTTTTTT. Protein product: CASSALTGGRGGEKLFF.

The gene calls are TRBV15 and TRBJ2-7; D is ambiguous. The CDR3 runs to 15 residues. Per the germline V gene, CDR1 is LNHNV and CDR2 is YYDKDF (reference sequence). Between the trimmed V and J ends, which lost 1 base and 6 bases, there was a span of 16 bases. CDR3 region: CATSRGTSSVPEQYF. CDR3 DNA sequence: TGTGCCACCAGCAGAGGTACTTCGAGCGTTCCCGAGCAGTACTTC.

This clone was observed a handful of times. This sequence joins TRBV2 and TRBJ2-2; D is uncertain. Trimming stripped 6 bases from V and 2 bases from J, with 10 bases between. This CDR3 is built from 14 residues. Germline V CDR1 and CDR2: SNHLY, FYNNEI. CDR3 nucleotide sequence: TGTGCCAGCAGGTGGACGGTAAACACCGGGGAGCTGTTTTTT. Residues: CASRWTVNTGELFF.

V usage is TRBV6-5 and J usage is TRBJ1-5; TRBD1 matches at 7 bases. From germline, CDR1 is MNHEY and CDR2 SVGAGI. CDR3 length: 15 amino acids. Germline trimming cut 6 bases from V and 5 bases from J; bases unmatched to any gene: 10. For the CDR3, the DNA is TGTGCCAGCAGGGAAACCGGACAGGTTGATCAGCCCCAGCATTTT. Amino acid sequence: CASRETGQVDQPQHF.

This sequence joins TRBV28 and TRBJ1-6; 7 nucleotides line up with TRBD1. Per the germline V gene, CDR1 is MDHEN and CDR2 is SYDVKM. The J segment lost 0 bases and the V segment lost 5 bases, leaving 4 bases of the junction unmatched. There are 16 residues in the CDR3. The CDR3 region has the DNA TGTGCCAGCAGTCTGCAGGGGGACTCCTATAATTCACCCCTCCACTTT. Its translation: CASSLQGDSYNSPLHF.

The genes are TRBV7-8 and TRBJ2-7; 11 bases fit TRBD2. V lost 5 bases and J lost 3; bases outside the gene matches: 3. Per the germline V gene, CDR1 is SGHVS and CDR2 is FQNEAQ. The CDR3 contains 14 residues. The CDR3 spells CASSQGLADYEQYF. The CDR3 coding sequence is TGTGCCAGCAGCCAGGGACTAGCGGACTACGAGCAGTACTTC.

The CDR3 reads CASSSTGGYGYTF. CDR3 sequence (DNA): TGTGCCAGCAGCTCTACAGGGGGCTATGGCTACACCTTC. The J gene is TRBJ1-2, the V gene TRBV7-3; 8 bases are a match to TRBD1. V lost 4 bases, J lost 4 bases, and 2 bases stayed unmatched. The CDR3 runs 13 residues. CDR1 SGHTA and CDR2 FQGTGA come from the germline V gene.

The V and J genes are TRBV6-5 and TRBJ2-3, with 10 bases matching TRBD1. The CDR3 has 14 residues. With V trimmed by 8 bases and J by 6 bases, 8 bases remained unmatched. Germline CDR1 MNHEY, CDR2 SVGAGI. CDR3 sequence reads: CASGVDRGYDTQYF. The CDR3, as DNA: TGTGCCAGCGGCGTGGACAGGGGGTATGATACGCAGTATTTT.

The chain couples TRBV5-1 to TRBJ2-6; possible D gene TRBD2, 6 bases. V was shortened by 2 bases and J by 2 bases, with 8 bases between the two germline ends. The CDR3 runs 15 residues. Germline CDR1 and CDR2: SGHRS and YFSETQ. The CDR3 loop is CASSFGTPGANVLTF. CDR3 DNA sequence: TGCGCCAGCAGCTTCGGGACTCCTGGGGCCAACGTCCTGACTTTC.

Here the CDR3 reads CASSLSRQGGFSYEQYF. As DNA, the CDR3 is TGTGCCAGCAGTTTATCGCGACAGGGAGGTTTCTCCTACGAGCAGTACTTC. The chain recombines TRBV27 with TRBJ2-7; a weak D match, TRBD1 (7 bases). The CDR3 is 17 amino acids. Trimming shortened V by 0 bases and J by 0 bases, and 15 bases separated the two germline ends. Germline CDR1 and CDR2: MNHEY and SMNVEV (reference sequence).

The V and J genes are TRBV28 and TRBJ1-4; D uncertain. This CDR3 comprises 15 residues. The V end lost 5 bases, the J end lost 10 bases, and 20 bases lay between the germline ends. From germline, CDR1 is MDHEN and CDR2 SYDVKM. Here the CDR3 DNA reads TGTGCCAGCAGTCCCCCCTTTGCGGGGTGGGTAAAACTGTTTTTT. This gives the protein CASSPPFAGWVKLFF.

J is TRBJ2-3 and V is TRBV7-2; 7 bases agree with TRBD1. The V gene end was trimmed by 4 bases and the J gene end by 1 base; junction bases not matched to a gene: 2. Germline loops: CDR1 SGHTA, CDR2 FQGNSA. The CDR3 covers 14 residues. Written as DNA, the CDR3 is TGTGCCAGCAGCTCGAGGGGGCGCACAGATACGCAGTATTTT. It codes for CASSSRGRTDTQYF.

The CDR3 DNA reads as TGCGCCAGCAGCCTGGCCGACAGCGTCTCTGGAAACACCATATATTTT. Amino acid sequence: CASSLADSVSGNTIYF. This chain uses TRBV4-1 with TRBJ1-3; the D gene is possibly TRBD1 (5 bases). The CDR3 runs 16 residues. V was shortened by 4 bases and J by 0 bases, with 13 bases between the two germline ends. Germline CDR1 reads MGHRA; CDR2 reads YSYEKL.

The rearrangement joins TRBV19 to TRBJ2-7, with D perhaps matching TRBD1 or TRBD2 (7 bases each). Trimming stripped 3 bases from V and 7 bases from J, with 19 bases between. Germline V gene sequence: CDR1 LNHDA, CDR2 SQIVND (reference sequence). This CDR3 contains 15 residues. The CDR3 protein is CASSIRTGSAGEQYF. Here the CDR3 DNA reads TGTGCCAGTAGTATCCGGACAGGCTCAGCGGGGGAGCAGTACTTC.

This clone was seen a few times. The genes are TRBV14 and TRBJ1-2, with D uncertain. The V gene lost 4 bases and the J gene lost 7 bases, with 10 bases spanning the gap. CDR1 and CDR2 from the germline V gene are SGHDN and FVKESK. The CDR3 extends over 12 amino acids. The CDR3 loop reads CASSPWTGGYTF. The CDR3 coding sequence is TGTGCCAGCAGCCCGTGGACCGGTGGCTACACCTTC.

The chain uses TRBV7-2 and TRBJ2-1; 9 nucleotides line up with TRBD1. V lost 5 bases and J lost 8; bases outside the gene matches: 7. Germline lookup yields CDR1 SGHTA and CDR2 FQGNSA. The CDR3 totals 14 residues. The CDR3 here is CASSNRDRVHEQFF. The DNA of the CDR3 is TGTGCCAGCAGCAACCGGGACAGGGTCCATGAGCAGTTCTTC.

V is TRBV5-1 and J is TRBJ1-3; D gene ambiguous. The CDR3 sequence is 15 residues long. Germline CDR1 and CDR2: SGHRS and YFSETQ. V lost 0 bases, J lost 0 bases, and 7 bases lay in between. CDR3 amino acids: CASSLVGGSGNTIYF. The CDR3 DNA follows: TGCGCCAGCAGCTTGGTCGGCGGCTCTGGAAACACCATATATTTT.

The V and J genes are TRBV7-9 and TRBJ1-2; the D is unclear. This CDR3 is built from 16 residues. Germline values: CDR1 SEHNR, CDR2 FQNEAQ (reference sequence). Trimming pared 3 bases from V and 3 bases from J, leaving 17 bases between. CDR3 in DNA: TGTGCCAGCAGCTTCCCCCAGCTACTCCCCCACTATGGCTACACCTTC. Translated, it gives CASSFPQLLPHYGYTF. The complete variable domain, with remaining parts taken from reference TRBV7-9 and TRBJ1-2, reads DTGVSQNPRHKITKRGQNVTFRCDPISEHNRLYWYRQTLGQGPEFLTYFQNEAQLEKSRLLSDRFSAERPKGSFSTLEIQRTEQGDSAMYLCASSFPQLLPHYGYTFGSGTRLTVV.

This chain's CDR3 is CASSWPSGNTIYF. The CDR3 DNA reads TGTGCCAGCAGCTGGCCTTCTGGAAACACCATATATTTT. The rearrangement uses TRBV7-2 and TRBJ1-3; no reliable D call. This CDR3 has 13 amino acids. Germline V lookup: CDR1 SGHTA, CDR2 FQGNSA. V gave up 4 bases and J gave up 1 base, with 5 bases separating them.

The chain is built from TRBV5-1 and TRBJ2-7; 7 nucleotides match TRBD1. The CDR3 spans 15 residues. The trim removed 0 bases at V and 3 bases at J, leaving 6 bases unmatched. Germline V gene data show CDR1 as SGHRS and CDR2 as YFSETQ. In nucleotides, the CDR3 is TGCGCCAGCAGCTTGGAAGGACAGGAGAACTACGAGCAGTACTTC. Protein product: CASSLEGQENYEQYF. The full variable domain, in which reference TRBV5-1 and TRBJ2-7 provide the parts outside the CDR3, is KAGVTQTPRYLIKTRGQQVTLSCSPISGHRSVSWYQQTPGQGLQFLFEYFSETQRNKGNFPGRFSGRQFSNSRSEMNVSTLELGDSALYLCASSLEGQENYEQYFGPGTRLTVT.

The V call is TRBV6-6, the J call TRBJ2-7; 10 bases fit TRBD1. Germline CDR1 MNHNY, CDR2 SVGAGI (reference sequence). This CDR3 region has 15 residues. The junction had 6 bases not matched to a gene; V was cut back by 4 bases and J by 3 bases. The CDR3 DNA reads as TGTGCCAGCAGTTTTCCGGGACAGGGGCTCTACGAGCAGTACTTC. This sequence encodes CASSFPGQGLYEQYF.

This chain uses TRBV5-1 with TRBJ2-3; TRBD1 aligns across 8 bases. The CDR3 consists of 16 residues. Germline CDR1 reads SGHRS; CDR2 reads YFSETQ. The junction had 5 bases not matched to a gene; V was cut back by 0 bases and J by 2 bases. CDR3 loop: CASSLATGAYTDTQYF. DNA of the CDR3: TGCGCCAGCAGCTTGGCGACAGGGGCGTACACAGATACGCAGTATTTT.